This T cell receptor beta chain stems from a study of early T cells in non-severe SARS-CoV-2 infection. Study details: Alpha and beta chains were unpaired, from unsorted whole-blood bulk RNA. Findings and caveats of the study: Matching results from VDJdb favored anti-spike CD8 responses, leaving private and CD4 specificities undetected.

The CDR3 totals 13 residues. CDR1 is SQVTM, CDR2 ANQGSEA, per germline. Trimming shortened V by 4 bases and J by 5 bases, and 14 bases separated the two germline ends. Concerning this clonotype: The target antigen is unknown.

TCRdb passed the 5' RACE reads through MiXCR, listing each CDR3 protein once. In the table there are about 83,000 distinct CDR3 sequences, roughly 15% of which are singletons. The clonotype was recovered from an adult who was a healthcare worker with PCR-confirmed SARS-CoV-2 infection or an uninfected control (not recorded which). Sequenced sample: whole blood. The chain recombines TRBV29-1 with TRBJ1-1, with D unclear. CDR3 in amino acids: CSVVQPAPTEAFF. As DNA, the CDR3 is TGCAGCGTTGTACAGCCTGCCCCTACTGAAGCTTTCTTT.